Only a few counts were recorded for the clone carrying this T cell receptor beta chain. Its antigen is still unknown. Preparation of the TCRbeta library used unique molecular identifiers. Using its own MiXCR run on the PCR reads, TCRdb lists one record per CDR3 protein. The data hold about 980,000 distinct CDR3 sequences, with about 29% observed a single time. The data belong to a study of T-cell reconstitution after alpha-beta-depleted transplantation in children. Whole-study results and caveats: Several hundred expanded graft clones reportedly gave rise to the alpha-beta T cells present about two months after transplant. Elevated TCRbeta diversity at day 60 was traced, in some patients, to surviving recipient T cells and thymic progenitors. At one year after transplant, newly produced T cells mostly accounted for T-cell counts and diversity.

V lost 8 bases, J lost 4 bases, and 15 bases lay in between. CDR3 length: 13 amino acids. Germline CDR1 and CDR2: MNHEY and SMNVEV (reference sequence). This material consisted of PBMCs, mostly from graft donor cells, taken 360 days after TCRalphabeta/CD19-depleted stem cell transplant. The source of this sequence is a boy younger than two who had a stem cell transplant for SCID, so the T cells may come from the graft donor. The gene calls are TRBV27 and TRBJ2-7; the D gene is possibly TRBD2 (6 bases). CDR3 protein: CASRARGMYEQYF. In DNA form, the CDR3 reads TGTGCCAGCCGCGCCCGGGGGATGTACGAGCAGTACTTC.